The 30 T cell receptor beta chains below were found in one sample sequenced in a study of T-cell reconstitution after alpha-beta-depleted transplantation in children. It was with unique molecular identifiers that the TCRbeta library was prepared. TCRdb reprocessed the PCR reads with MiXCR, giving one entry per CDR3 protein. The profile covers roughly 670,000 distinct CDR3 sequences, with 10% to 15% appearing a single time and around 0.76% taken by the ten largest. Here the sequenced sample was PBMCs, taken before TCRalphabeta/CD19-depleted stem cell transplant. The receptors derive from a girl aged 2-10 years with congenital amegakaryocytic thrombocytopenia, due to receive a stem cell transplant.

This clonotype was observed a few times. CDR3 DNA sequence: TGTGCCAGTATTCGGGAGTTCACAGATACGCAGTATTTT. It specifies CASIREFTDTQYF. The chain has TRBV12-3 or TRBV12-4 and TRBJ2-3; tentatively, D is TRBD2 (6 bases). The CDR3 runs to 13 residues. The V gene lost 9 bases and the J gene lost 2 bases, with 12 bases spanning the gap.

This clonotype has only a few counts. Mismatch with germline at one junction end may stem from a read error. The genes are TRBV12-3 or TRBV12-4 and TRBJ2-7, with D perhaps matching TRBD1 (5 bases). This CDR3 is 13 amino acids long. The CDR3 bases are TGCGCCAGCAGCTTCAGGGATACCTACGAGCAGTACTTC. Translated, it gives CASSFRDTYEQYF.

This sequence joins TRBV10-3 and TRBJ1-1; tentatively, D is TRBD1 (6 bases). Trimming cost V 11 bases and J 4 bases, with 17 bases left between them. From germline, CDR1 is ENHRY and CDR2 SYGVKD. The CDR3 has 13 amino acids. CDR3 sequence: CASTGSRATEAFF. The CDR3 nucleotides are TGTGCCTCAACAGGGTCGCGGGCCACTGAAGCTTTCTTT.

In this sample, this clonotype turned up many times. The chain joins TRBV24-1 to TRBJ2-3; 7 nucleotides line up with TRBD1. This CDR3 has 15 residues. V lost 3 bases, J lost 4 bases, and 6 bases stayed unmatched. Germline CDR1 reads KGHDR; CDR2 reads SFDVKD. CDR3 DNA: TGTGCCACCAGTGATCCAAACAGGGGTGCAGATACGCAGTATTTT. Amino acids: CATSDPNRGADTQYF.

The chain uses TRBV6-2 or TRBV6-3 and TRBJ2-3; D may correspond to TRBD1 or TRBD2 (5 bases each). Per the germline V gene, CDR1 is MNHEY and CDR2 is SVGEGT. The V end was cut by 0 bases, the J end by 4 bases, with 14 bases between. There are 16 residues in the CDR3. The CDR3 region is CASSYSARGLADTQYF. CDR3 sequence (DNA): TGTGCCAGCAGTTACTCGGCCCGGGGCCTCGCAGATACGCAGTATTTT.

This chain links TRBV11-3 with TRBJ2-2, with 7 bases matching TRBD2. Germline CDR1 and CDR2: SGHNT and YENEEA. CDR3 length equals 16 residues. Unmatched junction bases numbered 6, after V lost 5 bases and J lost 0 bases. Written as DNA, the CDR3 is TGTGCCAGCAGCCCTAACCTAGCGGCGAACACCGGGGAGCTGTTTTTT. Translation: CASSPNLAANTGELFF.

This clonotype occurred many times. The chain has TRBV20-1 and TRBJ1-1, with TRBD1 matching over 7 bases. V lost 6 bases, J lost 3 bases, and 7 bases stayed unmatched. This CDR3 region has 13 residues. Germline V gene lookup returns CDR1 DFQATT and CDR2 SNEGSKA (reference sequence). The CDR3 DNA sequence: TGCAGTGCCCGAGGGGGCGCGGACACTGAAGCTTTCTTT. It codes for CSARGGADTEAFF.

The V gene is TRBV4-1, the J gene TRBJ2-7; D perhaps matches TRBD1 (5 bases). CDR1 MGHRA and CDR2 YSYEKL come from the germline V gene. Trimming removed 0 bases at V and 4 bases at J, with 7 bases between. The CDR3 length is 13 residues. CDR3 loop: CASSQEGAYEQYF. The DNA of the CDR3 is TGCGCCAGCAGCCAAGAAGGGGCTTACGAGCAGTACTTC.

This clonotype was picked up a small number of times. The V gene is TRBV4-1, the J gene TRBJ2-4, with no clear D. V lost 4 bases and J 3 bases, leaving 16 bases between the germline ends. This CDR3 is built from 16 residues. The germline CDR1 and CDR2 sequences are MGHRA and YSYEKL. The CDR3 protein is CASSPGPGLGKNIQYF. For the CDR3, the DNA is TGCGCCAGCAGCCCCGGCCCCGGGCTCGGCAAAAACATTCAGTACTTC.

This clonotype turned up a few times. The V gene is TRBV7-8, the J gene TRBJ2-1; 7 nucleotides line up with TRBD2. J lost 4 bases, V lost 5 bases, and 8 bases had no gene match. Germline V lookup: CDR1 SGHVS, CDR2 FQNEAQ. The CDR3 loop spans 15 amino acids. CDR3 sequence (DNA): TGTGCCAGCAGCCGACTAGCAGCACGGTACAATGAGCAGTTCTTC. This sequence encodes CASSRLAARYNEQFF.

This clonotype was counted at least ten times. The CDR3 protein is CATSTSGQGTNYGYTF. The CDR3 bases are TGTGCCACCAGCACATCGGGGCAGGGCACTAACTATGGCTACACCTTC. V gene TRBV15 combines with J gene TRBJ1-2, with TRBD1 as a possible D gene (5 bases). Trimming took off 4 bases at V and 0 bases at J, with 15 bases between the two ends. The CDR3 sequence is 16 residues long. Germline V gene lookup returns CDR1 LNHNV and CDR2 YYDKDF (reference sequence).

The chain recombines TRBV12-3 or TRBV12-4 with TRBJ1-2; 9 bases are shared with TRBD1. V lost 4 bases, J lost 5 bases, and 14 bases stayed unmatched. This CDR3 spans 17 amino acids. The CDR3 here is CASSSITGQGFGYGYTF. The DNA of the CDR3 is TGTGCCAGCAGTTCGATTACGGGACAGGGCTTCGGTTATGGCTACACCTTC.

The sample holds a few counts of this clonotype. V gene TRBV2 combines with J gene TRBJ2-3, with D hard to call. The CDR3 spans 12 residues. Germline V CDR1 and CDR2: SNHLY, FYNNEI. The ends were cut back, 2 bases at V and 7 bases at J, with 7 bases in the middle. CDR3 coding DNA: TGTGCCAGCAGTGAAAGGGCATATACGCAGTATTTT. It encodes CASSERAYTQYF.

V usage is TRBV7-2 and J usage is TRBJ2-1; 10 positions match TRBD2. The V segment lost 1 base and the J segment 10 bases; nucleotides outside the gene matches: 13. CDR3 length equals 17 residues. Germline CDR1 reads SGHTA; CDR2 reads FQGNSA. CDR3 DNA: TGTGCCAGCAGCTTAGTCGGGTCTAGCGGGAGTCCTTGGGAGCAGTTCTTC. Its translation: CASSLVGSSGSPWEQFF.

This clonotype was seen only a few times. The rearrangement uses TRBV10-3 and TRBJ2-1; 8 nucleotides align to TRBD1. The CDR3 contains 14 residues. Unmatched junction bases numbered 7, after V lost 8 bases and J lost 4 bases. In germline, CDR1 is ENHRY, CDR2 SYGVKD. The CDR3 DNA reads as TGTGCCATCTCATCAGGGGGCGGGTACAATGAGCAGTTCTTC. It translates to CAISSGGGYNEQFF.

This clonotype showed up many times. The chain combines TRBV20-1 with TRBJ2-1; unclear D gene. The CDR3 sequence is 14 residues long. The germline CDR1 and CDR2 sequences are DFQATT and SNEGSKA (reference sequence). The V gene lost 6 bases and the J gene lost 0 bases, with 12 bases spanning the gap. The CDR3: CSAPPSSSYNEQFF. Written as DNA, the CDR3 is TGCAGTGCCCCCCCATCCAGCTCCTACAATGAGCAGTTCTTC.

There are many counts of this clonotype. The V gene is TRBV20-1, the J gene TRBJ1-1; D is perhaps TRBD1 (5 bases). The length of the CDR3 is 13 residues. V lost 3 bases to trimming and J lost 10 bases, with 18 bases between them. Looked up from germline, CDR1 is DFQATT and CDR2 is SNEGSKA (reference sequence). DNA of the CDR3: TGCAGTGCTAGCTCGGGAGTTTCCCAGGGAGCTTTCTTT. It codes for CSASSGVSQGAFF.

This clonotype was recorded many times. The gene calls are TRBV6-6 and TRBJ2-4; D uncertain. CDR1 and CDR2 (germline): MNHNY, SVGAGI (reference sequence). Trimming took 6 bases from V and 5 from J, leaving 5 bases between them. The CDR3 is made up of 11 amino acids. The CDR3 DNA sequence: TGTGCCAGCAGGCTTGAAAACATTCAGTACTTC. Translation: CASRLENIQYF.

This clonotype was seen at least ten times. The chain has TRBV12-3 or TRBV12-4 and TRBJ1-5; a weak D match, TRBD1 (5 bases). V was clipped by 4 bases and J by 4 bases, with 11 bases between them. The CDR3 is made up of 14 amino acids. CDR3 bases: TGTGCCAGCAGTTATAAGGGGTTTAATCAGCCCCAGCATTTT. Its translation is CASSYKGFNQPQHF.

The rearrangement joins TRBV20-1 to TRBJ1-2; TRBD1 matches at 7 bases. The V segment lost 8 bases and the J segment 3 bases; nucleotides outside the gene matches: 9. Germline loops: CDR1 DFQATT, CDR2 SNEGSKA (reference sequence). The CDR3 extends over 13 amino acids. Here the CDR3 DNA reads TGCAGTCTTGACAGGGAACGGGACTATGGCTACACCTTC. Protein sequence: CSLDRERDYGYTF.

This clonotype showed up many times. The chain joins TRBV5-1 to TRBJ1-1; D gene unclear. The germline V gene encodes CDR1 SGHRS and CDR2 YFSETQ. Trimming took off 3 bases at V and 1 base at J, with 10 bases between the two ends. The CDR3 runs to 14 residues. The CDR3 coding sequence is TGCGCCAGCAGCTGGGCGGTAGCGAACACTGAAGCTTTCTTT. Its protein product is CASSWAVANTEAFF.

This clonotype has a count of ten or more. The chain is built from TRBV12-3 or TRBV12-4 and TRBJ2-7; TRBD2 matches at 7 bases. The CDR3 runs 14 residues. V lost 6 bases and J lost 5; bases outside the gene matches: 10. CDR3 bases: TGTGCCAGCAGAACTGGACTAGGGTGGGACGAGCAGTACTTC. It is translated as CASRTGLGWDEQYF.

This clonotype was counted many times. The J gene is TRBJ2-3, the V gene TRBV20-1; TRBD2 matches 9 bases. Germline trimming cut 3 bases from V and 5 bases from J; bases unmatched to any gene: 12. CDR1 DFQATT and CDR2 SNEGSKA come from the germline V gene (reference sequence). CDR3 length: 16 residues. The CDR3: CSARPSTSGIGDTQYF. The CDR3 nucleotides are TGCAGTGCTAGGCCGTCGACTAGCGGAATAGGAGATACGCAGTATTTT.

This chain uses TRBV5-1 with TRBJ2-1, with D perhaps TRBD1 (5 bases). CDR1 is SGHRS and CDR2 is YFSETQ in the germline V gene. V gave up 0 bases and J gave up 8 bases, with 12 bases separating them. This CDR3 region has 14 residues. In nucleotides, the CDR3 is TGCGCCAGCAGCTTGGCTTCCGACAGCCATGAGCAGTTCTTC. It codes for CASSLASDSHEQFF. Filled out from reference TRBV5-1 and TRBJ2-1, the complete variable domain reads KAGVTQTPRYLIKTRGQQVTLSCSPISGHRSVSWYQQTPGQGLQFLFEYFSETQRNKGNFPGRFSGRQFSNSRSEMNVSTLELGDSALYLCASSLASDSHEQFFGPGTRLTVL.

The chain is built from TRBV15 and TRBJ2-7; 8 bases line up with TRBD1. Germline CDR1 is LNHNV and CDR2 is YYDKDF (reference sequence). Trimming cost V 6 bases and J 6 bases; bases outside gene matches: 10. CDR3 length equals 14 residues. DNA for the CDR3: TGTGCCACCAGGACTAGAACAACAGGGGGCGAGCAGTACTTC. Translation: CATRTRTTGGEQYF.

This clonotype was counted a few times. This chain connects TRBV7-9 to TRBJ2-3; 8 nucleotides align to TRBD1. CDR1 is SEHNR, CDR2 FQNEAQ, per germline (reference sequence). The CDR3 runs to 15 residues. Trimming took 3 bases from V and 4 from J; bases not matched to a gene: 6. CDR3 amino acids: CASSLVQGAPDTQYF. DNA of the CDR3: TGTGCCAGCAGCTTGGTTCAGGGGGCCCCAGATACGCAGTATTTT.

This clonotype was found many times. V gene TRBV5-5 combines with J gene TRBJ2-1; no firm D call. Germline V gene lookup returns CDR1 SGHKS and CDR2 YYEKEE (reference sequence). V lost 0 bases and J lost 4, with 14 bases in between. This CDR3 has 16 residues. The CDR3 DNA reads TGTGCCAGCAGCTTGGATTCCGCATTACAATACAATGAGCAGTTCTTC. Protein sequence: CASSLDSALQYNEQFF.

This clonotype was recorded many times. This chain joins TRBV20-1 and TRBJ2-3, with D tentatively TRBD1 (5 bases). The V and J ends lost 4 bases and 2 bases respectively, with 10 bases between them. Per germline, CDR1 DFQATT and CDR2 SNEGSKA (reference sequence). The CDR3 extends over 13 amino acids. CDR3 coding DNA: TGCAGTGCTATCAGACAGTCCACAGATACGCAGTATTTT. Amino acid sequence: CSAIRQSTDTQYF.

This clonotype was seen more than once but under ten times. The chain has TRBV12-3 or TRBV12-4 and TRBJ2-4; D possibly uses TRBD1 or TRBD2 (6 bases each). V lost 10 bases, J lost 9 bases, and 16 bases lay in between. There are 12 residues in the CDR3. In nucleotides, the CDR3 is TGTGCCACCCTCCGGGGGCCGGGCATTCAGTACTTC. Encoded protein: CATLRGPGIQYF.

This clonotype was observed a handful of times. The rearrangement uses TRBV7-2 and TRBJ2-2; D gene unclear. CDR1 and CDR2 from the germline V gene are SGHTA and FQGNSA. Between the trimmed V and J ends, which lost 1 base and 0 bases, there was a span of 6 bases. This CDR3 is built from 15 residues. This CDR3 reads CASSLVPANTGELFF. CDR3 DNA sequence: TGTGCCAGCAGCTTAGTACCGGCGAACACCGGGGAGCTGTTTTTT.